This record looks at one TCR beta chain sequence and its context. Its antigen remains unidentified. V shed 0 bases and J shed 1 base, with 22 bases lying between them. The CDR3 contains 19 residues. This record belongs to a study of cytomegalovirus exposure and HLA in healthy donors. Notes on the study in general: The study labeled 150 to 200 TCR beta chains cytomegalovirus-associated.

The PCR used 60 Vbeta and 13 Jbeta primers. The repertoire was sequenced with immunoSEQ multiplex PCR; TCRdb's copy has only in-frame clones and lacks some. The sample gives 70,000 to 75,000 clones, approximately 75% of which show up once; about 12% is in the top ten. The specimen was PBMCs. This clonotype originated in a middle-aged woman in good health and CMV-seropositive. The rearrangement joins TRBV5-3 to TRBJ1-1; possible D gene TRBD1, 5 bases. TRBV5-3 is an ORF, and what it does is uncertain. The CDR3 reads CARSLGGMGPKSRNTEAFF. The DNA of the CDR3 is TGTGCCAGAAGCTTGGGTGGGATGGGGCCCAAATCTAGGAACACTGAAGCTTTCTTT.